The rows below give T cell receptor beta chains drawn from one sample of a study of cytomegalovirus exposure and HLA in healthy donors. Assay used: immunoSEQ multiplex PCR; TCRdb lists only in-frame clones, some missing. The table shows about 130,000 clones, with more than 60% occurring only once. Sequencing was performed on PBMCs. These receptors came from a woman aged 18-35 years in good health and CMV-seronegative. Each CDR3 is given with its conserved first and last residue. Some rows have no size entry. The others give once, few or many, or a class for an expanded clone.

TRBJ1-1,TRBV6-1,-,CASSEPGNTEAFF
TRBJ2-5,TRBV6-4,-,CASSDPSTLGETQYF
TRBJ1-2,TRBV19,once,CASKRDRGDYGYTF
TRBJ2-5,TRBV2,-,CASRADRVGEETQYF
TRBJ2-7,TRBV2,few,CASSDGGGETYEQYF
TRBJ2-7,TRBV30,-,CAWSPNHEQYF
TRBJ2-7,TRBV6-1,-,CASSVSMGQTYEQYF
TRBJ2-7,TRBV9,-,CASSGGTSGYEQYF
TRBJ1-1,TRBV7-9,-,CSSTRQGADTEAFF
TRBJ2-7,TRBV5-1,once,CASSLARTGSREQYF
TRBJ2-5,TRBV5-4,-,CASSSGLGRETQYF
TRBJ2-7,TRBV14,-,CASSQSGTGSYEQYF
TRBJ2-7,TRBV6-5,-,CASSYTARNSYEQYF
TRBJ1-2,TRBV11-2,few,CASSVSSGYGYTF
TRBJ1-5,TRBV7-8,-,CASSLTTGDNNQPQHF
TRBJ2-7,TRBV15,-,CATSGRSGGAMLGVIEQYF
TRBJ2-5,TRBV5-6,-,CASSLSGEETQYF
TRBJ1-2,TRBV10-2,-,CASSEMDRGRNGYTF
TRBJ2-7,TRBV6-5,-,CASRSLDEQYF
TRBJ1-1,TRBV14,few,CASSQESVMNTEAFF
TRBJ1-2,TRBV19,-,CASSMAGDRNFYGYTF
TRBJ2-3,TRBV25-1,-,CASSGLLARDTQYF
TRBJ2-7,TRBV6-1,-,CASSEAASGSYEQYF
TRBJ1-2,TRBV30,few,CAWSARSGTGSVGYTF
TRBJ2-5,TRBV5-1,-,CASRQEGGFQETQYF
TRBJ2-5,TRBV7-9,once,CASSLGETDLETQYF
TRBJ1-4,TRBV30,-,CAWSVPTGGDEKLFF
TRBJ1-4,TRBV29-1,-,CSIWDSGEKLFF
TRBJ1-1,TRBV6-5,-,CASSNAGATEAFF
TRBJ2-7,TRBV5-1,-,CASSLARNSYEQYF
TRBJ1-4,TRBV2,-,CASSPRGQPPILFF
TRBJ2-3,TRBV5-6,few,CASSYHPTGTQGIVDTQYF
TRBJ2-5,TRBV30,-,CAWKKIGTGWQTQYF
TRBJ2-1,TRBV4-2,-,CASSHAGLAQVTKQFF
TRBJ2-1,TRBV6-5,-,CASSYSGTSRNEQFF
TRBJ1-1,TRBV5-1,-,CASSHGTGRGSTEAFF
TRBJ1-4,TRBV10-3,few,CATRTGGETNEKLFF
TRBJ1-1,TRBV7-8,-,CASATRGGEAFF
TRBJ2-7,TRBV10-1,-,CASSGDTRGEQYF
TRBJ2-2,TRBV11-3,-,CASSLGGDDTGELFF
TRBJ2-2,TRBV10-3,-,CAITHEPGTGELFF
TRBJ2-1,TRBV6-1,-,CASSTSGRGDNEQFF
TRBJ2-5,TRBV5-1,-,CASSLDIRAGGQETQYF
TRBJ2-2,TRBV11-3,-,CASSFQGGELFF
TRBJ1-1,TRBV11-2,-,CASSLVVGVPNTEAFF
TRBJ2-7,TRBV6-5,-,CASSYGGLGSSYEQYF
TRBJ2-7,TRBV30,-,CAWSVPDGLVHEQYF
TRBJ2-2,TRBV18,-,CASFGTGYPGELFF
TRBJ1-4,TRBV7-9,-,CASSLSEAGEKLFF
TRBJ2-3,TRBV16,-,CASSQGLQTDTQYF
TRBJ1-3,TRBV4-1,-,CASSQSGQGVEDTIYF
TRBJ1-5,TRBV19,once,CASKVAAENQPQHF
TRBJ2-1,TRBV6-1,-,CASSEEISSSYNEQFF